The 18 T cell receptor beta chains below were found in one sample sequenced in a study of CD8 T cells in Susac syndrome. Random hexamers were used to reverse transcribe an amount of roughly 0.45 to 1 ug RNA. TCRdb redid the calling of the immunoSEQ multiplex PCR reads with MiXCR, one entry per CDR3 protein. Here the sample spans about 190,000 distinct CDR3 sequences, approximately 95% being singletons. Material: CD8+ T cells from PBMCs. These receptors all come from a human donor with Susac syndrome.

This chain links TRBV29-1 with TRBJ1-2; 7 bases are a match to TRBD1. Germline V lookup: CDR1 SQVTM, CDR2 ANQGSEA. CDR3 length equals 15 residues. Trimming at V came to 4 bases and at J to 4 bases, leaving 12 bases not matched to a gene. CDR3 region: CSVVLPGQLGYGYTF. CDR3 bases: TGCAGCGTTGTCTTACCGGGACAGTTGGGCTATGGCTACACCTTC.

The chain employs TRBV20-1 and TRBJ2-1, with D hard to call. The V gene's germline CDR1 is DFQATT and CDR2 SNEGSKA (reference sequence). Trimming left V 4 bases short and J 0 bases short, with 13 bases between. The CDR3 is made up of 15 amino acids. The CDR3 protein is CSATAEALSYNEQFF. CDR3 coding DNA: TGCAGTGCTACGGCAGAGGCCCTCTCCTACAATGAGCAGTTCTTC.

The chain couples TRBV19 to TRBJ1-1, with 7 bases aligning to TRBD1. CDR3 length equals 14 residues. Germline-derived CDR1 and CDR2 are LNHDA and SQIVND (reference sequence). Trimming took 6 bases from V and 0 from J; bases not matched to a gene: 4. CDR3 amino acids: CASSQGQMNTEAFF. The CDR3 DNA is TGTGCCAGTAGCCAGGGACAGATGAACACTGAAGCTTTCTTT.

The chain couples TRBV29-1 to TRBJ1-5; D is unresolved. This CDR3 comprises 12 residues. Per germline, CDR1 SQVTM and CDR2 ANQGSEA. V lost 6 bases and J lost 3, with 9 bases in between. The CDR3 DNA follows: TGCAGCGTGGCCGGGGTCAATCAGCCCCAGCATTTT. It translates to CSVAGVNQPQHF. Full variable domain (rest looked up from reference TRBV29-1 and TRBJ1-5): SAVISQKPSRDICQRGTSLTIQCQVDSQVTMMFWYRQQPGQSLTLIATANQGSEATYESGFVIDKFPISRPNLTFSTLTVSNMSPEDSSIYLCSVAGVNQPQHFGDGTRLSIL.

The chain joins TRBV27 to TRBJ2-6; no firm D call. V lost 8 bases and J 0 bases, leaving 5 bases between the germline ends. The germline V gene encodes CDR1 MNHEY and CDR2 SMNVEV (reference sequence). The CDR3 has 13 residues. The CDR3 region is CASSPSGANVLTF. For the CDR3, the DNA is TGTGCCAGCTCCCCCTCTGGGGCCAACGTCCTGACTTTC.

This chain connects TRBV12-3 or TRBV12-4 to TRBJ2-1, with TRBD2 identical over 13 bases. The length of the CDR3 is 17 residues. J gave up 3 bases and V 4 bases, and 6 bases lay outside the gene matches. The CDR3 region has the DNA TGTGCCAGCAGTTCACCGGGACTAGCGGGGTTCTACAATGAGCAGTTCTTC. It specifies CASSSPGLAGFYNEQFF.

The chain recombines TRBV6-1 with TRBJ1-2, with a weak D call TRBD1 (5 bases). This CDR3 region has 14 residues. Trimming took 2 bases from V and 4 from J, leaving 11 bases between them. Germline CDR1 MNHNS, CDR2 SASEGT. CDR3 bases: TGTGCCAGCAGTGAATTCGGGGGAGCCTATGGCTACACCTTC. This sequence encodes CASSEFGGAYGYTF.

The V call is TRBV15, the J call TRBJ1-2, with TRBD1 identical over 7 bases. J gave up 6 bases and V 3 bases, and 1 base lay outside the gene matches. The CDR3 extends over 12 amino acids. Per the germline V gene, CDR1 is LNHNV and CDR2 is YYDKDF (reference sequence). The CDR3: CATSSTGDGYTF. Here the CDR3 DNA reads TGTGCCACCAGCAGCACAGGGGATGGCTACACCTTC.

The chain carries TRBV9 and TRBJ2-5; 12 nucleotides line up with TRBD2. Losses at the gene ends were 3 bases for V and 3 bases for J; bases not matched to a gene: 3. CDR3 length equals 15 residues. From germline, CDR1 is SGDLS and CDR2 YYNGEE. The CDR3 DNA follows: TGTGCCAGCAGCGCAGGACTAGCGGGGAAAGAGACCCAGTACTTC. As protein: CASSAGLAGKETQYF. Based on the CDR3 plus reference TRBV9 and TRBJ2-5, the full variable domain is DSGVTQTPKHLITATGQRVTLRCSPRSGDLSVYWYQQSLDQGLQFLIQYYNGEERAKGNILERFSAQQFPDLHSELNLSSLELGDSALYFCASSAGLAGKETQYFGPGTRLLVL.

The CDR3 loop is CSGNRDREPDTQYF. CDR3 sequence (DNA): TGCAGTGGGAACCGGGACAGGGAACCAGATACGCAGTATTTT. The chain couples TRBV20-1 to TRBJ2-3; 9 nucleotides line up with TRBD1. Germline V gives CDR1 DFQATT, CDR2 SNEGSKA (reference sequence). The CDR3 totals 14 residues. The ends lost 7 bases at V and 4 bases at J; junction bases unmatched: 9.

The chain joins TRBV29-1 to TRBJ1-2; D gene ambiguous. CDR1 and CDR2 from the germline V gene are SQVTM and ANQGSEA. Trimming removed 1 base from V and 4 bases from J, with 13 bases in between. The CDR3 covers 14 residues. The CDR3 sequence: CSVEGVGNSYGYTF. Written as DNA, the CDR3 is TGCAGCGTTGAAGGAGTAGGGAACAGCTATGGCTACACCTTC.

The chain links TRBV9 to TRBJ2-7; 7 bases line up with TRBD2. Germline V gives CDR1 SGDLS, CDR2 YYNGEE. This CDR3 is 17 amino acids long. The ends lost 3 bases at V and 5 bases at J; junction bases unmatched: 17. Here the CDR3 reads CASSDGRRSPSRDEQYF. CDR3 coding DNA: TGTGCCAGCAGCGACGGGAGGCGGTCTCCGTCTAGGGACGAGCAGTACTTC.

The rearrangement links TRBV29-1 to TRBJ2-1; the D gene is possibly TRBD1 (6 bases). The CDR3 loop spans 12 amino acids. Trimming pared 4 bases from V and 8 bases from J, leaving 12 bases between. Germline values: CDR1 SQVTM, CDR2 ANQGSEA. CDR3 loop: CSVGRQVYEQFF. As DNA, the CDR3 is TGCAGCGTTGGAAGACAGGTCTATGAGCAGTTCTTC.

For the CDR3, the DNA is TGTGCCAGCACTACACTAGCGGGAGGGCCTGAGGAGCAGTTCTTC. It encodes CASTTLAGGPEEQFF. The gene calls are TRBV4-2 and TRBJ2-1; 13 bases match TRBD2. The CDR3 is 15 residues long. The ends lost 7 bases at V and 10 bases at J; junction bases unmatched: 10. Germline V gene data show CDR1 as LGHNA and CDR2 as YNFKEQ.

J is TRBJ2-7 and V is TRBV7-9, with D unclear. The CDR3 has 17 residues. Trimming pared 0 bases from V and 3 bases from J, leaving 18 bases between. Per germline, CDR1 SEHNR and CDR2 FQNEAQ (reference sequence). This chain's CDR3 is CASSLASGSTSGYEQYF. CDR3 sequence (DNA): TGTGCCAGCAGCTTAGCGTCCGGTAGTACCTCAGGCTACGAGCAGTACTTC.

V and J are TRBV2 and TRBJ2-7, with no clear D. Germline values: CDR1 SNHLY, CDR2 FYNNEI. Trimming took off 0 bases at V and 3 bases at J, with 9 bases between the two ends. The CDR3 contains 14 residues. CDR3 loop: CASSEASMGYEQYF. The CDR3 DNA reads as TGTGCCAGCAGTGAAGCCAGCATGGGCTACGAGCAGTACTTC.

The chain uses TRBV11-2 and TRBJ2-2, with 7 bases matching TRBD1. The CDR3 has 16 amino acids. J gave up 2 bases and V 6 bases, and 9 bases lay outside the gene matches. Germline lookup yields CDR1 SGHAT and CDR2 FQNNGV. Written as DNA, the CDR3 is TGTGCCAGCAGTCCAGAGACAGGGTTCAACACCGGGGAGCTGTTTTTT. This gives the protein CASSPETGFNTGELFF.

The CDR3 is CASSVGRGETQYF. As DNA, the CDR3 is TGTGCCAGCAGCGTAGGGCGAGGAGAGACCCAGTACTTC. The V gene is TRBV9, the J gene TRBJ2-5; D is unclear. The CDR3 is made up of 13 amino acids. V gave up 0 bases and J gave up 4 bases, with 7 bases separating them. In germline, CDR1 is SGDLS, CDR2 YYNGEE.